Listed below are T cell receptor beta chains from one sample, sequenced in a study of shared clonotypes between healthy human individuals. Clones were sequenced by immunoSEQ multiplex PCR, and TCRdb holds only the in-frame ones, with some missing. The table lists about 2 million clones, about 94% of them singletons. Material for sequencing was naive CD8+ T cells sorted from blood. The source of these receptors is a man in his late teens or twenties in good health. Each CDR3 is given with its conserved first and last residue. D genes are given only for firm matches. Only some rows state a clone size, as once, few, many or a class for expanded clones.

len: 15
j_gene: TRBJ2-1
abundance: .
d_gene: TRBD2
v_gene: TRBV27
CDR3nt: TGTGCCAGCAGTTCAAGCGGGAGCGATTACAATGAGCAGTTCTTC
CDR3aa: CASSSSGSDYNEQFF

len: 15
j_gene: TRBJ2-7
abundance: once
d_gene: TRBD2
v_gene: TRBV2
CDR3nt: TGTGCCAGCAGTGAAGATCCTAGCGGTTTCTACGAGCAGTACTTC
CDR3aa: CASSEDPSGFYEQYF

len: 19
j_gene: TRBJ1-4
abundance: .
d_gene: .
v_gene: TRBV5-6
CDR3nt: TGTGCCAGCAGCTTGAACGCGAAGGTCCCCAGCCCAACTAATGAAAAACTGTTTTTT
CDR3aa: CASSLNAKVPSPTNEKLFF

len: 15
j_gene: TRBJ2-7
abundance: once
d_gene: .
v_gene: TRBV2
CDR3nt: TGTGCCAGCAGCGGAGGGGGGGGCGGCTCCTACGAGCAGTACTTC
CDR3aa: CASSGGGGGSYEQYF

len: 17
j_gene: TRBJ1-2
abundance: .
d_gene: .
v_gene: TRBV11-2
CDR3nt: TGTGCCAGCAGCTTAGCCCCAGAAGTCGGCAGCTACTATGGCTACACCTTC
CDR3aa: CASSLAPEVGSYYGYTF

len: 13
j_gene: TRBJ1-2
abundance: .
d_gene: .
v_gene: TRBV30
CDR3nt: TGTGCCTGGGTCTCATTGGGCCCAAACGGCTACACCTTC
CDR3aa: CAWVSLGPNGYTF

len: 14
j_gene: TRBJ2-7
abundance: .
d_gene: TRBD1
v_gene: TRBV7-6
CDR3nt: TGTGCCAGCAGCTTGGGGGGACAGGGCTACGAGCAGTACTTC
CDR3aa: CASSLGGQGYEQYF

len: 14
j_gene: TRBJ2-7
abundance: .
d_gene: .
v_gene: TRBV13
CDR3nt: TGTGCCAGCAGCCTACGTCGACTAGTGGGCGAGCAGTACTTC
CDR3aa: CASSLRRLVGEQYF

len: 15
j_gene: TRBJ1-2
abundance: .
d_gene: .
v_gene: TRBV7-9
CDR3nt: TGTGCCAGCAGCTTAGGTCAGGGAATGATCCATGGCTACACCTTC
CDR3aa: CASSLGQGMIHGYTF

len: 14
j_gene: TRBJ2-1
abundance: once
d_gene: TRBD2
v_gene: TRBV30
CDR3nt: TGTGCCTGGAGTGTAGGTCTAGCGGACAATGAGCAGTTCTTC
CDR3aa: CAWSVGLADNEQFF